The clone carrying this T cell receptor beta chain was seen once. The data stem from a study of blood T cell repertoires in COVID-19. Study-level background: Samples came from the United States, Italy and Spain, spanning acute and convalescent COVID-19. In each case, the material was cDNA or gDNA derived from T cells, B-cell-depleted T cells, or PBMCs.

Study processing details: Reference gene primer amplification gave nucleated cell count estimates. Sequencing was performed with immunoSEQ multiplex PCR; in TCRdb, only in-frame clones are kept and a portion is missing. V and J calls and clone size are those listed in that table; D and trimming were worked out from the DNA. Of approximately 170,000 clones listed, approximately 80% are singletons. The CDR3 has 13 residues. Trimming left V 2 bases short and J 3 bases short, with 8 bases between. This sequence was found in a human donor in a cohort sampled during active COVID-19. The V and J genes are TRBV12-3 or TRBV12-4 and TRBJ2-7; D uncertain. What was sequenced was peripheral blood. The CDR3 nucleotides are TGTGCCAGCAGTTTACCAGGCTTCTACGAGCAGTACTTC. Protein product: CASSLPGFYEQYF.